The TCR beta chain under discussion was sequenced for a study of T cell changes during pregnancy in multiple sclerosis. The table came from immunoSEQ multiplex PCR; TCRdb's copy has only in-frame clones and leaves some out. Among almost 40,000 clones listed, around nine tenths were seen once. V trimming: 4 bases; J trimming: 6 bases; junction bases outside the gene matches: 11. The CDR3 runs 16 residues. Looked up from germline, CDR1 is SGHAT and CDR2 is FQNNGV. The sequencing used CD4+ T cells from peripheral blood mononuclear cells, collected in the third trimester of pregnancy. This receptor was obtained from a female donor in good health, enrolled as a control in a pregnancy study. The chain carries TRBV11-2 and TRBJ2-1; 8 nucleotides agree with TRBD1. CDR3 sequence (DNA): TGTGCCAGCAGCTCAATACAGGGGGTAGTAGGCAATGAGCAGTTCTTC. Translation gives CASSSIQGVVGNEQFF.